This note documents a single T cell receptor beta chain sequence. What it binds is not known. The record originates from a study of T cell repertoires in cytomegalovirus infection. In the study overall: A matching HLA type, together with CMV infection, was signaled by public TCR beta signatures. Study-level points and caveats: CMV-specific TCR beta clonotypes restricted by HLA-C dominated the ex vivo response. Cumulative frequency of public TCR beta families picked out carriers of CMV plus the relevant HLA.

TCRdb independently ran MiXCR on the reads; one entry per CDR3 protein. Of hundreds of thousands of distinct CDR3 sequences in the sample, about 24% were seen once. The germline V gene encodes CDR1 DFQATT and CDR2 SNEGSKA (reference sequence). The CDR3 totals 13 residues. The V and J ends lost 0 bases and 4 bases respectively, with 7 bases between them. V usage is TRBV20-1 and J usage is TRBJ2-1; no clear D gene. Input material: CD8+ T cells from PBMCs. This clonotype was sampled from a human donor in good health (CMV status not recorded). Some clones in this sample may be carry-over from other donors' samples. CDR3 amino acids: CSAREVGYNEQFF. The CDR3 DNA is TGCAGTGCTAGAGAAGTAGGGTACAATGAGCAGTTCTTC.